The clone carrying this TCR beta chain was counted only a few times. What it binds is not known. The sample comes from a study of T cells in Graves' hyperthyroidism and ophthalmopathy. Trimming cost V 8 bases and J 7 bases, with 12 bases left between them. The length of the CDR3 is 12 residues. Germline V gene data show CDR1 as SGHRS and CDR2 as YFSETQ. Broader study findings: Most thyroid clonotypes expanded above 0.001 were also detected in blood.

Those patients with uncontrolled infection, other autoimmune disease, pregnancy or lactation were excluded. Researchers amplified the TCR beta CDR3 regions from RNA transcripts. The HTBI primer set was used in a first-round RT-PCR of the TCR CDR3. TCRdb analysed the multiplex PCR reads with MiXCR anew, one entry per CDR3 protein. The profile shows 400,000 to 550,000 distinct CDR3 sequences, roughly 25% of them singletons. This receptor was obtained from a young woman with Graves' ophthalmopathy. The specimen sequenced was blood. V usage is TRBV5-1 and J usage is TRBJ2-2, with TRBD2 as a possible D gene (5 bases). The CDR3 DNA follows: TGCGCCAGTTATCTTGCGGGCGGGGAGCTGTTTTTT. It translates to CASYLAGGELFF.